These 12 T cell receptor beta chains came from one sample sequenced in a study of T cell responses to AZD1222 COVID-19 vaccine. Sequenced by immunoSEQ multiplex PCR; TCRdb stores in-frame clones only, minus some. Among around 150,000 clones listed, 70% to 90% were seen once. Source: peripheral blood, taken on day 0 of AZD1222 vaccination. These receptor sequences come from an adult in good health.

This clone was detected once. This rearrangement joins TRBV6-1 to TRBJ1-3; 8 bases are shared with TRBD1. This CDR3 spans 16 amino acids. J lost 4 bases, V lost 1 base, and 6 bases had no gene match. Germline V gene lookup returns CDR1 MNHNS and CDR2 SASEGT. CDR3 nucleotides: TGTGCCAGCAGTGAAGTGGTCAGGACAGGGGGAAACACCATATATTTT. Protein product: CASSEVVRTGGNTIYF.

V gene TRBV28 combines with J gene TRBJ2-1; D is tentatively TRBD1 or TRBD2 (5 bases each). Germline V gene data show CDR1 as MDHEN and CDR2 as SYDVKM. This CDR3 has 15 amino acids. The ends were cut back, 4 bases at V and 2 bases at J, with 12 bases in the middle. The CDR3 DNA is TGTGCCAGCAGTTGGGGGAGCGCCACCTACAATGAGCAGTTCTTC. It yields the protein CASSWGSATYNEQFF.

This chain links TRBV5-5 with TRBJ2-5; 9 bases are a match to TRBD2. The CDR3 is made up of 15 amino acids. The germline V gene has CDR1 SGHKS and CDR2 YYEKEE (reference sequence). V lost 3 bases, J lost 1 base, and 4 bases stayed unmatched. CDR3 nucleotide sequence: TGTGCCAGCAGCTATCTAGCGGGGCCCCAAGAGACCCAGTACTTC. This codes for CASSYLAGPQETQYF. Full variable domain (outside the CDR3, taken from reference TRBV5-5 and TRBJ2-5): DAGVTQSPTHLIKTRGQQVTLRCSPISGHKSVSWYQQVLGQGPQFIFQYYEKEERGRGNFPDRFSARQFPNYSSELNVNALLLGDSALYLCASSYLAGPQETQYFGPGTRLLVL.

The chain combines TRBV5-8 with TRBJ1-6; D is perhaps TRBD1 (5 bases). This CDR3 has 16 residues. V was trimmed by 1 base and J by 7 bases, leaving 15 bases between them. Germline V CDR1 and CDR2: SGHTS, YDEGEE. The CDR3 loop reads CASSLQGETMNSPLHF. The CDR3, as DNA: TGTGCCAGCAGCTTGCAAGGGGAGACGATGAATTCACCCCTCCACTTT.

This chain connects TRBV6-2 or TRBV6-3 to TRBJ2-1; possibly TRBD1 or TRBD2 for D (6 bases each). CDR1 MNHEY and CDR2 SVGEGT come from the germline V gene. The CDR3 is made up of 15 amino acids. V shed 0 bases and J shed 2 bases, with 8 bases lying between them. The CDR3 region is CASSYSGGPYNEQFF. The CDR3 region has the DNA TGTGCCAGCAGTTACTCGGGGGGCCCCTACAATGAGCAGTTCTTC.

This chain connects TRBV11-3 to TRBJ1-1, with D possibly TRBD1 on 6 matching bases. Germline V lookup: CDR1 SGHNT, CDR2 YENEEA. The CDR3 loop spans 14 amino acids. The V end lost 1 base, the J end lost 7 bases, and 13 bases lay between the germline ends. The CDR3 DNA reads TGTGCCAGCAGCTTAGGGGGGGCGCGAGGTGAAGCTTTCTTT. Amino acid sequence: CASSLGGARGEAFF. Full variable domain (rest looked up from reference TRBV11-3 and TRBJ1-1): EAGVVQSPRYKIIEKKQPVAFWCNPISGHNTLYWYLQNLGQGPELLIRYENEEAVDDSQLPKDRFSAERLKGVDSTLKIQPAELGDSAVYLCASSLGGARGEAFFGQGTRLTVV.

The gene calls are TRBV28 and TRBJ1-2; D is unresolved. Germline V lookup: CDR1 MDHEN, CDR2 SYDVKM. V was trimmed by 2 bases and J by 7 bases, leaving 11 bases between them. This CDR3 spans 13 amino acids. The CDR3 reads CASSLEDQAGYTF. As DNA, the CDR3 is TGTGCCAGCAGTTTAGAGGATCAAGCTGGCTACACCTTC.

The V call is TRBV12-5, the J call TRBJ2-1, with D possibly matching TRBD2 (6 bases). With 1 base removed from V and 0 bases from J, the gap between germline ends came to 25 bases. This CDR3 contains 21 residues. CDR1 and CDR2 (germline): LGHNT, FRNRAP. Here the CDR3 DNA reads TGTGCTAGTGGTTTGGCCACCGGGACTTCCTTGTTTTTGAGCTCCTACAATGAGCAGTTCTTC. It specifies CASGLATGTSLFLSSYNEQFF.

This clone has only one observation. The DNA of the CDR3 is TGCGCCAGCAGCTCAGGGGACTCCGGGGAGCTGTTTTTT. Encoded protein: CASSSGDSGELFF. The chain has TRBV5-1 and TRBJ2-2; tentatively, D is TRBD1 or TRBD2 (6 bases each). Looked up from germline, CDR1 is SGHRS and CDR2 is YFSETQ. The CDR3 consists of 13 residues. V was clipped by 3 bases and J by 6 bases, with 9 bases between them.

The chain employs TRBV19 and TRBJ1-1, with 9 bases matching TRBD1. The CDR3 runs to 15 residues. Germline lookup yields CDR1 LNHDA and CDR2 SQIVND (reference sequence). V lost 6 bases to trimming and J lost 5 bases; unmatched junction nucleotides: 10. The CDR3 here is CASSILPGQGTEAFF. The CDR3 nucleotides read TGTGCCAGTAGCATCCTCCCGGGACAGGGAACTGAAGCTTTCTTT.

The chain joins TRBV18 to TRBJ2-3; D may be TRBD1 (5 bases). The CDR3 has 13 residues. From germline, CDR1 is KGHSH and CDR2 LQKENI. Deletions cut 3 bases from V and 3 bases from J, with 7 bases between. CDR3 residues: CASSPTVTDTQYF. The CDR3 DNA is TGTGCCAGCTCACCGACAGTGACAGATACGCAGTATTTT.

The chain uses TRBV2 and TRBJ1-2; TRBD1 is a possible D gene (5 bases). The CDR3 extends over 14 amino acids. Germline assignment: CDR1 SNHLY and CDR2 FYNNEI. V lost 10 bases and J lost 4, with 19 bases in between. The CDR3 protein is CAIRTPDRSYGYTF. CDR3 DNA: TGTGCCATCCGGACTCCTGACAGAAGCTATGGCTACACCTTC.